The following is a T cell receptor beta chain sequence with its context. Its antigen is unknown. The CDR3 spans 16 residues. Per the germline V gene, CDR1 is SGDLS and CDR2 is YYNGEE. Losses at the gene ends were 1 base for V and 7 bases for J; bases not matched to a gene: 2. TCRdb's copy holds only in-frame clones and misses some; the assay was immunoSEQ multiplex PCR. The table has about 110,000 clones, 90% seen once; the top ten hold 0.45% to 0.5%. This sample was included in a study of OX40 agonist ivuxolimab in advanced cancers. Study-wide results and caveats: Among T cells, CD8+ cells averaged more expanded clones than CD4+ cells.

The sequence derives from an adult with an advanced solid tumor such as melanoma, head and neck, liver or kidney cancer. The rearrangement links TRBV9 to TRBJ2-2; 15 nucleotides agree with TRBD2. This specimen was CD4+ or CD8+ T cells sorted from blood, taken in a trial of the OX40 agonist ivuxolimab. The CDR3 sequence is CASSVRGLAGGGELFF. As DNA, the CDR3 is TGTGCCAGCAGCGTACGGGGACTAGCGGGGGGCGGGGAGCTGTTTTTT.